This T cell receptor (beta chain) was obtained from a study of shared clonotypes between healthy human individuals. Study findings and constraints: Some clonotypes were shared by all four sorted-subset donors, while others were not shared. The non-shared ones had lower generation probabilities than the shared ones. Sampling included only blood; tissue repertoires likely differ. Richness estimates generally favored naive over memory subsets.

Data came from immunoSEQ multiplex PCR; TCRdb stores just in-frame clones and leaves some out. The repertoire holds some 2,500,000 clones, with more than 85% as singletons. Division of CD4+ cells produced a CD45RA+ naive subset and a CD45RA-negative memory subset. This CDR3 is built from 15 residues. Germline CDR1 is MNHNY and CDR2 is SVGAGI (reference sequence). V shed 6 bases and J 3 bases; nucleotides not matched to a gene: 8. For this clone: Its antigen remains unidentified.

Sequenced: naive CD4+ T cells from PBMCs. Subset specified: CD45RA+ positively selected. This chain joins TRBV6-6 and TRBJ1-2, with 9 bases that match TRBD1. This clonotype originated in a man younger than 35 in good health. Some clones in this sample may be carry-over from other donors' samples. The CDR3 DNA sequence: TGTGCCAGCAGATCCGAGACAGGGGGAGACTATGGCTACACCTTC. Residues: CASRSETGGDYGYTF.